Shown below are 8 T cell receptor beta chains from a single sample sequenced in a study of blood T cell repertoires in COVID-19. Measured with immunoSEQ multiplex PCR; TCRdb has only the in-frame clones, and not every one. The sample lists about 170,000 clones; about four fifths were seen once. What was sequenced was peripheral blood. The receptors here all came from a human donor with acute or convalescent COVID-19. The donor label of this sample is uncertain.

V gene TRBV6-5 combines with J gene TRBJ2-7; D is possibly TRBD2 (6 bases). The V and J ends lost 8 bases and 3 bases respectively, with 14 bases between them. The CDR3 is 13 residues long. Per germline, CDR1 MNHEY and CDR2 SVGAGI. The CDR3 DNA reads TGTGCCAGCTCGCGGTGGGGGGACTACGAGCAGTACTTC. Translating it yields CASSRWGDYEQYF.

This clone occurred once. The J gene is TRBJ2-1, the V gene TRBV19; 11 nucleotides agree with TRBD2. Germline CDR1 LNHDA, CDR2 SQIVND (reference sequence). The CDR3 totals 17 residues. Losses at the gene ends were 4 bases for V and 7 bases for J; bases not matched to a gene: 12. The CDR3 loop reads CASSTAALAGAGNEQFF. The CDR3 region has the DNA TGTGCCAGTAGTACTGCCGCACTAGCGGGGGCCGGGAATGAGCAGTTCTTC.

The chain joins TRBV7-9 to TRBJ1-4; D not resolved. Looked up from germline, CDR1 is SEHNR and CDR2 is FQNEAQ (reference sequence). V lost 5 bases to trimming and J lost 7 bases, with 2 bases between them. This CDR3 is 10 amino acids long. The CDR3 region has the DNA TGTGCCAGCAGCCGTGAAAAACTGTTTTTT. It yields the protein CASSREKLFF.

The CDR3 coding sequence is TGTGCCAGCAGCTTGGAGACTAGCGGGGTTCCCTACGAGCAGTACTTC. This codes for CASSLETSGVPYEQYF. V gene TRBV5-5 combines with J gene TRBJ2-7, with 11 bases identical to TRBD2. The germline V gene has CDR1 SGHKS and CDR2 YYEKEE (reference sequence). The CDR3 totals 16 residues. V dropped 0 bases and J dropped 2; count of bases not matched to a gene: 4.

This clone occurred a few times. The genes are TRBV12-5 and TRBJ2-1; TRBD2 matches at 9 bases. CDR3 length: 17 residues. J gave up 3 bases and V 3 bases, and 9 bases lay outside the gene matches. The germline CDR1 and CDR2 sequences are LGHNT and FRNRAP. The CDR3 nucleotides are TGTGCTAGTGGTTTTAGGGCTAGCGGGGTATTCTACAATGAGCAGTTCTTC. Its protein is CASGFRASGVFYNEQFF.

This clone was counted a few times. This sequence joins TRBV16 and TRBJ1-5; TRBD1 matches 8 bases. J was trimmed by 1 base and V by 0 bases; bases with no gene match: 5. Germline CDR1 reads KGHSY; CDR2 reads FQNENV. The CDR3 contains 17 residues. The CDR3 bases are TGTGCCAGCAGCCAATCCTCAGGGGGCCAGAGCAATCAGCCCCAGCATTTT. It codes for CASSQSSGGQSNQPQHF.

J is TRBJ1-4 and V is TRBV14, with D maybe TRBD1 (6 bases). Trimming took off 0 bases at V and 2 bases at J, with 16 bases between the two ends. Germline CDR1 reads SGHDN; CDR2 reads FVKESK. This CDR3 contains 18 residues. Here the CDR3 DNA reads TGTGCCAGCAGCCAAGATACTCCGCAGAGGGGGACTAATGAAAAACTGTTTTTT. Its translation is CASSQDTPQRGTNEKLFF.

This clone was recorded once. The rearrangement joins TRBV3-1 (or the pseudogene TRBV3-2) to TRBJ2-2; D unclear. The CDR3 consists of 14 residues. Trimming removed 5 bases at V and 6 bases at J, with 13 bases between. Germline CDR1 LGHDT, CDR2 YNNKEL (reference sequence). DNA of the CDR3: TGTGCCAGCAGCTACGTCGGAGTAGCCGGGGAGCTGTTTTTT. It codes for CASSYVGVAGELFF.